The 24 T cell receptor beta chains given below trace back to one sample, sequenced in a study of Ad26.COV2.S vaccination and SARS-CoV-2 variants. Assay used: immunoSEQ multiplex PCR; TCRdb lists only in-frame clones, some missing. This sample carries roughly 700,000 clones, around 90% of them seen once, and the ten largest clones take about 1.5%. Treatment described: some 20 received Ad26.COV2.S at low or high dose, single or two shots; 5 received placebo; per-sample allocation not given. Following the first vaccine or placebo injection, samples were taken on day 63. The sample in question was peripheral blood, obtained in a trial of Ad26.COV2.S vaccine versus placebo. The receptor source for this set is a person between 18 and 59 years old who received the Ad26.COV2.S COVID-19 vaccine or a placebo.

The CDR3: CASSPGGSSYNSPLHF. As DNA, the CDR3 is TGTGCCAGCAGCCCAGGGGGGAGCTCCTATAATTCACCCCTCCACTTT. The chain links TRBV9 to TRBJ1-6, with 7 bases lining up with TRBD1. The CDR3 loop spans 16 amino acids. The junction had 4 bases not matched to a gene; V was cut back by 4 bases and J by 0 bases. Germline CDR1 and CDR2: SGDLS and YYNGEE.

The rearrangement joins TRBV2 to TRBJ1-1; unclear D gene. The germline V and J ends were trimmed by 7 bases and 7 bases, with 10 bases remaining between them. CDR3 length: 11 residues. CDR1 is SNHLY and CDR2 is FYNNEI in the germline V gene. For the CDR3, the DNA is TGTGCCAGCACCCCACAGCTTGAAGCTTTCTTT. Protein product: CASTPQLEAFF.

This chain uses TRBV19 with TRBJ2-7; 10 bases agree with TRBD1. The V gene end was trimmed by 5 bases and the J gene end by 6 bases; junction bases not matched to a gene: 16. This CDR3 has 17 residues. Germline V CDR1 and CDR2: LNHDA, SQIVND (reference sequence). The CDR3 bases are TGTGCCAGTAGTCCTTACGGTTGGGGACAGGGGAAAAGCGAGCAGTACTTC. Translation gives CASSPYGWGQGKSEQYF.

The V call is TRBV30, the J call TRBJ1-1; a weak D match, TRBD1 (5 bases). CDR3 length: 16 amino acids. V lost 2 bases and J 0 bases, leaving 16 bases between the germline ends. The germline V gene has CDR1 GTSNPN and CDR2 SVGIG (reference sequence). CDR3 sequence: CAWSSGWGDVNTEAFF. The CDR3 nucleotides are TGTGCCTGGAGTTCGGGGTGGGGGGATGTGAACACTGAAGCTTTCTTT.

This clone came up once. The rearrangement uses TRBV5-4 and TRBJ1-2; TRBD1 matches 8 bases. The V segment lost 3 bases and the J segment 8 bases; nucleotides outside the gene matches: 12. Germline CDR1 and CDR2: SGHNT and YYREEE (reference sequence). The CDR3 length is 15 residues. Here the CDR3 DNA reads TGTGCCAGCAGCTCAGGAGGGACAGGCCTTGCGGGCTACACCTTC. Its translation is CASSSGGTGLAGYTF.

The chain is built from TRBV9 and TRBJ2-3, with 9 bases that match TRBD2. The CDR3 length is 16 residues. The V gene's germline CDR1 is SGDLS and CDR2 YYNGEE. V shed 4 bases, J shed 5 bases, and the junction held 11 bases outside the gene matches. This CDR3 is CASSIPVAGVGDTQYF. CDR3 sequence (DNA): TGTGCCAGCAGCATCCCGGTAGCGGGGGTGGGAGATACGCAGTATTTT.

The chain is built from TRBV4-2 and TRBJ1-4, with D perhaps matching TRBD1 (5 bases). The CDR3 covers 11 residues. V lost 6 bases to trimming and J lost 8 bases, with 7 bases between them. Per germline, CDR1 LGHNA and CDR2 YNFKEQ. CDR3 in DNA: TGTGCCAGCAGGAGGGGCGAAAAACTGTTTTTT. Translation: CASRRGEKLFF.

The chain is built from TRBV27 and TRBJ2-5, with D perhaps TRBD2 (6 bases). The CDR3 consists of 13 residues. Germline loops: CDR1 MNHEY, CDR2 SMNVEV (reference sequence). Trimming cost V 8 bases and J 1 base, with 11 bases left between them. The CDR3 DNA is TGTGCCAGCGCCACGGGGGTCCAAGAGACCCAGTACTTC. Translated: CASATGVQETQYF.

The J gene is TRBJ1-1, the V gene TRBV6-5; D gene unclear. Germline CDR1 and CDR2: MNHEY and SVGAGI. This CDR3 has 13 residues. The V end lost 6 bases, the J end lost 1 base, and 9 bases lay between the germline ends. The CDR3 DNA reads TGTGCCAGCAGGGGCGTCGAGAACACTGAAGCTTTCTTT. Translated, it gives CASRGVENTEAFF.

J is TRBJ2-7 and V is TRBV2; 8 positions match TRBD2. Germline CDR1 SNHLY, CDR2 FYNNEI. The CDR3 runs to 14 residues. After removal of 8 bases from V and 4 bases from J, the junction contained 10 bases not matched to a gene. In nucleotides, the CDR3 is TGTGCCAGCCGGATACGGGGGGGCGGGTACGAGCAGTACTTC. It encodes CASRIRGGGYEQYF.

V gene TRBV19 combines with J gene TRBJ1-5; a possible D gene is TRBD1 (6 bases). With 10 bases removed from V and 0 bases from J, the gap between germline ends came to 28 bases. There are 19 residues in the CDR3. Germline V gene lookup returns CDR1 LNHDA and CDR2 SQIVND (reference sequence). The CDR3 loop reads CATPFAGAGAKYSNQPQHF. The CDR3 nucleotides read TGTGCCACACCCTTCGCCGGGGCAGGGGCTAAATATAGCAATCAGCCCCAGCATTTT.

CDR3 DNA: TGTGCCAGCAGTGAAGGTCGACAGGGCTTGAACGAGCAGTACTTC. Encoded protein: CASSEGRQGLNEQYF. This rearrangement joins TRBV2 to TRBJ2-7; 7 positions match TRBD1. V gave up 1 base and J gave up 5 bases; unmatched junction bases: 8. Germline values: CDR1 SNHLY, CDR2 FYNNEI. The CDR3 extends over 15 amino acids.

This clone has more than one count but fewer than ten. The chain recombines TRBV6-5 with TRBJ1-1, with 8 bases identical to TRBD1. From germline, CDR1 is MNHEY and CDR2 SVGAGI. This CDR3 has 14 amino acids. Trimming cost V 6 bases and J 5 bases; bases outside gene matches: 8. CDR3: CASRPGDRGTEAFF. The CDR3 DNA sequence: TGTGCCAGCAGACCGGGAGACAGGGGAACTGAAGCTTTCTTT.

CDR3 DNA sequence: TGCAGCGTTGGGGACGTAGGGGGAGGGGAGACCCAGTACTTC. Amino acids: CSVGDVGGGETQYF. The V call is TRBV29-1, the J call TRBJ2-5; maybe TRBD2 (7 bases). Trimming took 4 bases from V and 5 from J, leaving 17 bases between them. Germline CDR1 reads SQVTM; CDR2 reads ANQGSEA. This CDR3 comprises 14 residues.

This clone occurred once. This chain uses TRBV6-5 with TRBJ1-3; perhaps TRBD1 as D (6 bases). The CDR3 loop spans 16 amino acids. V was clipped by 0 bases and J by 4 bases, with 13 bases between them. Germline loops: CDR1 MNHEY, CDR2 SVGAGI. The CDR3 sequence: CASSYSGDTIGNTIYF. The CDR3 DNA is TGTGCCAGCAGTTACTCGGGGGACACCATCGGAAACACCATATATTTT.

V and J are TRBV30 and TRBJ2-1; maybe TRBD2 (6 bases). Trimming shortened V by 7 bases and J by 13 bases, and 8 bases separated the two germline ends. CDR1 and CDR2 from the germline V gene are GTSNPN and SVGIG (reference sequence). This CDR3 has 8 amino acids. The CDR3 loop reads CASGVQFF. CDR3 nucleotide sequence: TGTGCCTCGGGGGTCCAGTTCTTC.

V gene TRBV24-1 combines with J gene TRBJ1-2, with 10 bases that match TRBD1. CDR3 length: 14 amino acids. CDR1 and CDR2 (germline): KGHDR, SFDVKD. After removal of 3 bases from V and 6 bases from J, the junction contained 3 bases not matched to a gene. CDR3 residues: CATSDPGTGDGYTF. In DNA, the CDR3 is TGTGCCACCAGTGATCCCGGGACAGGGGATGGCTACACCTTC.

The gene calls are TRBV6-5 and TRBJ1-3; no firm D call. CDR3 length equals 16 residues. Trimming cost V 0 bases and J 2 bases, with 11 bases left between them. Germline CDR1 and CDR2: MNHEY and SVGAGI. The CDR3 sequence: CASSYSGELAGNTIYF. The CDR3 DNA reads TGTGCCAGCAGTTACTCTGGGGAGCTCGCTGGAAACACCATATATTTT.

V and J are TRBV30 and TRBJ2-7; 10 nucleotides align to TRBD1. V shed 3 bases and J 9 bases; nucleotides not matched to a gene: 2. The germline CDR1 and CDR2 sequences are GTSNPN and SVGIG (reference sequence). The CDR3 is 11 residues long. This CDR3 reads CAWRGQGRQYF. The CDR3 DNA is TGTGCCTGGAGGGGACAGGGGCGGCAGTACTTC. The whole variable domain, remainder taken from reference TRBV30 and TRBJ2-7, is SQTIHQWPATLVQPVGSPLSLECTVEGTSNPNLYWYRQAAGRGLQLLFYSVGIGQISSEVPQNLSASRPQDRQFILSSKKLLLSDSGFYLCAWRGQGRQYFGPGTRLTVT.

The chain couples TRBV5-5 to TRBJ2-3, with TRBD2 matching 11 bases. In germline, CDR1 is SGHKS, CDR2 YYEKEE (reference sequence). This CDR3 has 16 amino acids. The J segment lost 5 bases and the V segment lost 0 bases, leaving 5 bases of the junction unmatched. The CDR3 DNA follows: TGTGCCAGCAGCTTGGGGTCTAGCGGGAGGATAGATACGCAGTATTTT. Its protein is CASSLGSSGRIDTQYF.

The V call is TRBV3-1 (or the pseudogene TRBV3-2), the J call TRBJ1-6; a weak D match, TRBD1 (6 bases). Germline CDR1 is LGHDT and CDR2 is YNNKEL (reference sequence). The CDR3 extends over 17 amino acids. V was shortened by 6 bases and J by 0 bases, with 15 bases between the two germline ends. The CDR3: CASRRPGASSYNSPLHF. The CDR3 bases are TGTGCCAGCAGACGACCGGGGGCGAGCTCCTATAATTCACCCCTCCACTTT.

The chain has TRBV6-5 and TRBJ1-3; 7 nucleotides match TRBD1. Germline V CDR1 and CDR2: MNHEY, SVGAGI. This CDR3 is built from 16 residues. The ends lost 4 bases at V and 0 bases at J; junction bases unmatched: 6. The chain's CDR3 is CASSSFTGDSGNTIYF. CDR3 nucleotide sequence: TGTGCCAGCAGTTCCTTTACAGGGGACTCTGGAAACACCATATATTTT.

The CDR3 DNA follows: TGTGCCAGCAGCTTATTTCAAAGGAATGCAACTAATGAAAAACTGTTTTTT. Translated, it gives CASSLFQRNATNEKLFF. The chain uses TRBV7-7 and TRBJ1-4; D unclear. Germline V gene lookup returns CDR1 SSHAT and CDR2 FNYEAQ (reference sequence). CDR3 length: 17 amino acids. V lost 2 bases and J lost 0, with 13 bases in between. The complete variable domain, with remaining parts taken from reference TRBV7-7 and TRBJ1-4, reads GAGVSQSPRYKVTKRGQDVTLRCDPISSHATLYWYQQALGQGPEFLTYFNYEAQPDKSGLPSDRFSAERPEGSISTLTIQRTEQRDSAMYRCASSLFQRNATNEKLFFGSGTQLSVL.

Details on this clone: This specimen includes other DNA sequences encoding the same CDR3. The V gene is TRBV7-2, the J gene TRBJ1-5; D might be TRBD1 (5 bases). With 2 bases removed from V and 7 bases from J, the gap between germline ends came to 9 bases. This CDR3 contains 13 residues. Per germline, CDR1 SGHTA and CDR2 FQGNSA. The CDR3 spells CASSLSRDQPQHF. For the CDR3, the DNA is TGTGCCAGCAGCTTAAGTCGGGACCAGCCCCAGCATTTT.